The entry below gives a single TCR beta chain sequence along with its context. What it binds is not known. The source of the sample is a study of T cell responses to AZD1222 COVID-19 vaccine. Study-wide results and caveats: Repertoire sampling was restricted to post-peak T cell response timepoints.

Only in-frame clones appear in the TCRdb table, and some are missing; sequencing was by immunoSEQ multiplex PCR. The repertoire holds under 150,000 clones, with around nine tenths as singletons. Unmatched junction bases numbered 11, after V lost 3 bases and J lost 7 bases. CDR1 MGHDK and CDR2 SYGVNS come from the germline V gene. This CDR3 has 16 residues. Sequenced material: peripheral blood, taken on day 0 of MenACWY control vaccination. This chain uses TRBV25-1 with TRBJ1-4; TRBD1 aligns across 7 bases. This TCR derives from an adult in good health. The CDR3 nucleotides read TGTGCCAGCAGTGACACCCGACAGGGTGGAGTTGAAAAACTGTTTTTT. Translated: CASSDTRQGGVEKLFF.